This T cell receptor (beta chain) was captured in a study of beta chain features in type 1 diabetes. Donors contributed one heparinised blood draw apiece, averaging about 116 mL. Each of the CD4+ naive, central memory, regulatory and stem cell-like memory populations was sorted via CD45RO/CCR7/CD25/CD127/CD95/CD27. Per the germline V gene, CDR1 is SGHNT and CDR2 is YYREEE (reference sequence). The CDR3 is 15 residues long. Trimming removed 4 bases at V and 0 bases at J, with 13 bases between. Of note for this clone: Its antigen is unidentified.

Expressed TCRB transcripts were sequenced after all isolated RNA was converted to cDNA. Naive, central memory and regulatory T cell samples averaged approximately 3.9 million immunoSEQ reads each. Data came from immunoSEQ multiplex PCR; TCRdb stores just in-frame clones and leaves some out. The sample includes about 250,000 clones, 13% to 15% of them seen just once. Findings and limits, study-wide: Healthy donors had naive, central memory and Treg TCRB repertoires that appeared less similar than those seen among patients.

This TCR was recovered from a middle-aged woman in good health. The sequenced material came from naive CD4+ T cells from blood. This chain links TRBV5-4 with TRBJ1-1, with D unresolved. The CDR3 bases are TGTGCCAGCAGCATGGTCCAGGTGATGAACACTGAAGCTTTCTTT. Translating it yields CASSMVQVMNTEAFF.